The rows below give T cell receptor beta chains drawn from one sample of a study of blood T cell repertoires in COVID-19. Clones were read by immunoSEQ multiplex PCR, and TCRdb kept only the in-frame ones, dropping some. The repertoire includes some 120,000 clones, 85% of them detected once, and 5% to 8% sits in the top ten. The sequenced material came from peripheral blood. The receptors derive from an older man with active or convalescent COVID-19. Both conserved end residues are part of each CDR3. A D gene is named only where the DNA matches it firmly. Some rows have no size entry. The others give once, few or many, or a class for an expanded clone.

clone_size	v_call	d_call	j_call	cdr3_aa	cdr3_nt
-	TRBV10-3	TRBD2	TRBJ2-5	CAISVAGRSQETQYF	TGTGCCATCAGCGTAGCGGGAAGGTCCCAAGAGACCCAGTACTTC
-	TRBV28	-	TRBJ1-5	CASSFNRVKGAQHF	TGTGCCAGCAGTTTTAACAGGGTTAAAGGAGCCCAGCATTTT
-	TRBV2	TRBD1	TRBJ2-7	CASYRPGQGLTEQYF	TGTGCCAGCTACCGTCCGGGACAGGGGTTAACCGAGCAGTACTTC
-	TRBV7-2	-	TRBJ1-6	CASSLDGRNSPLHF	TGTGCCAGCAGCTTAGATGGGAGGAATTCACCCCTCCACTTT
few	TRBV19	-	TRBJ1-1	CASRDNRVYTEAFF	TGTGCCAGTAGAGACAACAGGGTTTACACTGAAGCTTTCTTT
-	TRBV4-3	-	TRBJ1-2	CASSPGRDYGYTF	TGCGCCAGCAGCCCAGGCAGGGATTATGGCTACACCTTC
-	TRBV9	TRBD1	TRBJ1-4	CASSVGTGGGEKLFF	TGTGCCAGCAGCGTAGGGACAGGGGGAGGGGAAAAACTGTTTTTT
-	TRBV7-2	-	TRBJ1-1	CASQTGYRGGGTEAFF	TGTGCCAGCCAAACAGGGTACCGAGGCGGTGGCACTGAAGCTTTCTTT
-	TRBV5-8	-	TRBJ2-7	CASSLGQGGLSYEQYF	TGTGCCAGCAGCTTGGGTCAGGGTGGGCTTTCCTACGAGCAGTACTTC
-	TRBV5-1	-	TRBJ1-3	CASSLGGRKGNTIYF	TGCGCCAGCAGCTTGGGAGGTAGAAAGGGAAACACCATATATTTT
-	TRBV4-3	TRBD1	TRBJ2-7	CASSQQTGGYEQYF	TGCGCCAGCAGCCAACAGACAGGGGGCTACGAGCAGTACTTC
-	TRBV7-9	-	TRBJ1-2	CASSTKQGRANYGYTF	TGTGCCAGCAGCACCAAACAGGGCCGAGCTAACTATGGCTACACCTTC
-	TRBV15	-	TRBJ1-1	CATSRDHGYRESRGMTEAFF	TGTGCCACCAGCAGAGATCACGGTTACAGGGAGTCGCGGGGGATGACTGAAGCTTTCTTT
-	TRBV19	-	TRBJ1-3	CASSIQGSSGNTIYF	TGTGCCAGTAGTATACAGGGCAGCTCTGGAAACACCATATATTTT
-	TRBV6-5	TRBD1	TRBJ2-7	CASRPTGGPTYEQYF	TGTGCCAGCAGACCTACAGGGGGACCTACCTACGAGCAGTACTTC
once	TRBV25-1	TRBD1	TRBJ1-2	CASSERSRGFSGYTF	TGTGCCAGCAGTGAGCGATCCAGGGGGTTCTCTGGCTACACCTTC
many	TRBV27	-	TRBJ1-4	CASSGFGGEVDEKLFF	TGTGCCAGCTCGGGCTTTGGAGGGGAGGTAGATGAAAAACTGTTTTTT
-	TRBV19	TRBD2	TRBJ2-7	CASSIARASGSYEQYF	TGTGCCAGTAGTATCGCCCGGGCTAGCGGTTCCTACGAGCAGTACTTC
-	TRBV19	-	TRBJ1-1	CASSTQELNTEAFF	TGTGCCAGTAGTACCCAAGAGTTGAACACTGAAGCTTTCTTT
once	TRBV19	-	TRBJ1-6	CASQGSSYNSPLHF	TGTGCCAGCCAAGGGAGCTCCTATAATTCACCCCTCCACTTT
-	TRBV19	TRBD1	TRBJ2-7	CASSMGTGDSYEQYF	TGTGCCAGTAGTATGGGGACAGGGGACTCCTACGAGCAGTACTTC
-	TRBV5-1	-	TRBJ2-5	CASSISAETQYF	TGCGCCAGCAGCATTAGTGCGGAGACCCAGTACTTC
few	TRBV30	-	TRBJ1-5	CAWSSGGNQPQHF	TGTGCCTGGAGCTCTGGGGGGAATCAGCCCCAGCATTTT
-	TRBV5-4	TRBD2	TRBJ2-3	CASSLALLAGGRTDTQYF	TGTGCCAGCAGCTTGGCCCTACTAGCGGGAGGGAGGACAGATACGCAGTATTTT
-	TRBV11-2	-	TRBJ2-5	CASSLAPRGQTQYF	TGTGCCAGCAGCCTGGCCCCCCGTGGGCAGACCCAGTACTTC
few	TRBV10-3	TRBD1	TRBJ2-7	CAISDPGGYEQYF	TGTGCCATCAGTGACCCAGGGGGCTACGAGCAGTACTTC
-	TRBV11-2	TRBD1	TRBJ1-1	CASRFAGGADTEAFF	TGTGCCAGCAGGTTTGCAGGGGGCGCGGACACTGAAGCTTTCTTT
once	TRBV27	TRBD2	TRBJ2-7	CASSSAGGRRSYEQYF	TGTGCCAGCAGTTCCGCGGGCGGGAGACGCTCCTACGAGCAGTACTTC
-	TRBV6-6	TRBD1	TRBJ2-1	CASSYARGTGGNEQFF	TGTGCCAGCAGTTACGCGAGAGGGACAGGGGGCAATGAGCAGTTCTTC
-	TRBV12-3/TRBV12-4	-	TRBJ1-2	CASSGVFYTF	TGTGCCAGCAGCGGGGTTTTCTACACCTTC
-	TRBV24-1	TRBD2	TRBJ2-3	CATSDSGLAGGITDTQYF	TGTGCCACCAGTGATTCGGGACTAGCGGGGGGGATCACAGATACGCAGTATTTT
-	TRBV3-1/TRBV3-2	-	TRBJ1-2	CASSQGAQYGYTF	TGTGCCAGCAGCCAAGGGGCCCAATATGGCTACACCTTC
-	TRBV5-4	TRBD1	TRBJ1-3	CASSPDRRTGNTIYF	TGTGCCAGCAGCCCGGACAGGAGGACTGGAAACACCATATATTTT
-	TRBV24-1	-	TRBJ2-2	CATMTGFANTGELFF	TGTGCCACCATGACAGGATTCGCGAACACCGGGGAGCTGTTTTTT
-	TRBV3-1/TRBV3-2	TRBD1	TRBJ2-6	CASTPGTGSGANVLTF	TGTGCCAGCACCCCCGGGACAGGCTCTGGGGCCAACGTCCTGACTTTC
once	TRBV24-1	TRBD2	TRBJ2-3	CATSGGGAGDTQYF	TGTGCCACCAGTGGGGGGGGAGCTGGAGATACGCAGTATTTT
-	TRBV6-6	-	TRBJ2-3	CASSYSGTGTDTQYF	TGTGCCAGCAGTTACTCTGGGACTGGCACAGATACGCAGTATTTT